Shown below are 15 T cell receptor beta chains from a single sample sequenced in a study of OX40 agonist ivuxolimab in advanced cancers. The data were produced by immunoSEQ multiplex PCR, yet TCRdb's version contains in-frame clones alone and is incomplete. The sample holds roughly 36,000 clones, 84% seen once. Sequenced here: CD4+ or CD8+ T cells sorted from blood, sampled in a trial of the OX40 agonist ivuxolimab. The receptors were gathered from an adult with an advanced solid tumor such as melanoma, head and neck, liver or kidney cancer.

V and J are TRBV19 and TRBJ2-5, with TRBD2 matching over 9 bases. V shed 4 bases, J shed 0 bases, and the junction held 6 bases outside the gene matches. This CDR3 spans 16 amino acids. Germline CDR1 and CDR2: LNHDA and SQIVND (reference sequence). CDR3: CASSRSSGGYQETQYF. The DNA for the CDR3 is TGTGCCAGTAGTAGGAGTAGCGGGGGCTACCAAGAGACCCAGTACTTC.

This chain links TRBV19 with TRBJ2-7; 7 nucleotides match TRBD1. Germline V gene data show CDR1 as LNHDA and CDR2 as SQIVND (reference sequence). Trimming cost V 3 bases and J 7 bases; bases outside gene matches: 3. This CDR3 region has 12 residues. The CDR3 DNA reads as TGTGCCAGTAGTATGACAGGGAGTGAGCAGTACTTC. Its protein product is CASSMTGSEQYF.

The chain has TRBV5-1 and TRBJ1-2, with D unresolved. The CDR3 runs 20 residues. Germline assignment: CDR1 SGHRS and CDR2 YFSETQ. V was clipped by 0 bases and J by 2 bases, with 26 bases between them. The CDR3 loop reads CASSLVGFSGPARGNYGYTF. Written as DNA, the CDR3 is TGCGCCAGCAGCTTGGTCGGGTTTTCAGGACCTGCTCGAGGGAACTATGGCTACACCTTC.

The chain employs TRBV10-1 and TRBJ2-7; weak D call: TRBD1 (6 bases). V lost 7 bases to trimming and J lost 3 bases, with 16 bases between them. The CDR3 length is 14 residues. Per germline, CDR1 WNHNN and CDR2 SYGVQD (reference sequence). The CDR3 nucleotides are TGCGCCAGCATAGAAGGGGGACCGATCTACGAGCAGTACTTC. Its protein product is CASIEGGPIYEQYF.

The V call is TRBV6-5, the J call TRBJ2-7, with D possibly matching TRBD2 (6 bases). Deletions cut 7 bases from V and 3 bases from J, with 19 bases between. The CDR3 length is 15 residues. From germline, CDR1 is MNHEY and CDR2 SVGAGI. Written as DNA, the CDR3 is TGTGCCAGCACCTATCGTCCGGGGAGGAGCTACGAGCAGTACTTC. Amino acids: CASTYRPGRSYEQYF.

The rearrangement joins TRBV19 to TRBJ1-5, with D maybe TRBD1 (6 bases). Germline CDR1 is LNHDA and CDR2 is SQIVND (reference sequence). V was shortened by 3 bases and J by 0 bases, with 9 bases between the two germline ends. There are 15 residues in the CDR3. CDR3 in amino acids: CASSIGGYSNQPQHF. CDR3 coding DNA: TGTGCCAGTAGTATCGGGGGCTATAGCAATCAGCCCCAGCATTTT.

This chain uses TRBV6-1 with TRBJ2-3, with 9 bases aligning to TRBD2. Germline V lookup: CDR1 MNHNS, CDR2 SASEGT. This CDR3 region has 16 residues. Unmatched junction bases numbered 9, after V lost 4 bases and J lost 4 bases. The CDR3 protein is CASSVIAGALADTQYF. CDR3 in DNA: TGTGCCAGCAGTGTCATAGCGGGAGCCTTAGCAGATACGCAGTATTTT.

The rearrangement uses TRBV5-5 and TRBJ1-1, with 11 nucleotides matching TRBD1. Germline assignment: CDR1 SGHKS and CDR2 YYEKEE (reference sequence). The CDR3 contains 18 residues. V shed 5 bases and J 5 bases; nucleotides not matched to a gene: 17. The CDR3 nucleotides read TGTGCCAGCAGTAAAAGCGCGAGGACAGGGGGCGAGAAGACTGAAGCTTTCTTT. It yields the protein CASSKSARTGGEKTEAFF.

This clone was found once. This chain links TRBV6-1 with TRBJ2-7, with D perhaps matching TRBD1 (6 bases). This CDR3 is built from 13 residues. Germline CDR1 and CDR2: MNHNS and SASEGT. V was trimmed by 0 bases and J by 6 bases, leaving 9 bases between them. CDR3 DNA: TGTGCCAGCAGTGAAGCCAGGGGCACCGAGCAGTACTTC. Protein: CASSEARGTEQYF.

This clone has just one count. The chain joins TRBV29-1 to TRBJ1-6, with 7 bases that match TRBD1. The germline V gene encodes CDR1 SQVTM and CDR2 ANQGSEA. The trim removed 6 bases at V and 10 bases at J, leaving 6 bases unmatched. There are 12 residues in the CDR3. The CDR3 loop reads CSVQTGESPLHF. The CDR3 DNA follows: TGCAGCGTGCAAACAGGGGAATCACCCCTCCACTTT.

A single count supports this clone. V and J are TRBV27 and TRBJ1-1; D is uncertain. CDR1 and CDR2 (germline): MNHEY, SMNVEV (reference sequence). V was clipped by 4 bases and J by 0 bases, with 18 bases between them. The CDR3 totals 17 residues. The CDR3 DNA follows: TGTGCCAGCAGTTCGCAGCCAGTTAGATTCATGAACACTGAAGCTTTCTTT. Protein: CASSSQPVRFMNTEAFF.

This clone has more than one count but fewer than ten. The rearrangement links TRBV14 to TRBJ2-1, with D unresolved. The V gene's germline CDR1 is SGHDN and CDR2 FVKESK. V lost 4 bases and J lost 8, with 9 bases in between. The CDR3 loop spans 12 amino acids. This chain's CDR3 is CASSLGPHEQFF. For the CDR3, the DNA is TGTGCCAGCAGCCTCGGACCACATGAGCAGTTCTTC.

The gene calls are TRBV10-3 and TRBJ2-3, with TRBD2 matching 15 bases. Per germline, CDR1 ENHRY and CDR2 SYGVKD. The CDR3 spans 16 residues. V lost 6 bases, J lost 5 bases, and 6 bases stayed unmatched. The CDR3 DNA is TGTGCCATCAGAGAAAAGGGACTAGCGGGGGGAGATACGCAGTATTTT. Protein sequence: CAIREKGLAGGDTQYF.

The chain is built from TRBV18 and TRBJ1-1; D is possibly TRBD1 (5 bases). V lost 6 bases and J lost 5, with 13 bases in between. CDR3 length equals 13 residues. CDR1 and CDR2 (germline): KGHSH, LQKENI. The CDR3 sequence is CASSRGGTTEAFF. CDR3 nucleotide sequence: TGTGCCAGCTCTCGAGGAGGGACGACTGAAGCTTTCTTT.

V usage is TRBV11-3 and J usage is TRBJ2-7; D unresolved. CDR1 and CDR2 from the germline V gene are SGHNT and YENEEA. The CDR3 sequence is 13 residues long. V dropped 4 bases and J dropped 3 bases, with 10 bases sitting between them. This CDR3 reads CASSCPGCYEQYF. CDR3 nucleotide sequence: TGTGCCAGCAGCTGCCCCGGGTGCTACGAGCAGTACTTC.